This entry lists 7 T cell receptor beta chains sequenced from one sample in a study of blood T cells in healthy people across ages. A sample-barcoded 5' primer and a J-beta primer mix were used in a second PCR of about 7 to 12 cycles. TCRdb passed the 5' RACE reads through MiXCR, listing each CDR3 protein once. The sample lists 1.4 million to 1.5 million distinct CDR3 sequences, roughly 40% occurring once. The sample consisted of blood. The origin of the receptors is a woman aged 18-30 years in good health.

A few counts support this clonotype. The chain has TRBV6-6 and TRBJ2-4; 8 nucleotides agree with TRBD2. Per the germline V gene, CDR1 is MNHNY and CDR2 is SVGAGI (reference sequence). Unmatched junction bases numbered 4, after V lost 3 bases and J lost 0 bases. This CDR3 spans 16 amino acids. In nucleotides, the CDR3 is TGTGCCAGCAGTTATGGCGGGGGGACAGCCAAAAACATTCAGTACTTC. Its translation: CASSYGGGTAKNIQYF.

The chain combines TRBV6-6 with TRBJ2-1; 12 bases align to TRBD2. J was trimmed by 7 bases and V by 2 bases; bases with no gene match: 3. Germline CDR1 is MNHNY and CDR2 is SVGAGI (reference sequence). The CDR3 has 15 residues. The chain's CDR3 is CASSYPGTSGNEQFF. The CDR3 DNA follows: TGTGCCAGCAGTTACCCGGGGACTAGCGGGAATGAGCAGTTCTTC.

This clonotype was seen only a few times. As DNA, the CDR3 is TGTGCCAGCAGCGGGGGAAGGACTAGCGGATCCCTGGATACGCAGTATTTT. It translates to CASSGGRTSGSLDTQYF. The V and J genes are TRBV5-5 and TRBJ2-3; 10 bases map to TRBD2. This CDR3 contains 17 residues. Unmatched junction bases numbered 14, after V lost 4 bases and J lost 6 bases. Germline V gene data show CDR1 as SGHKS and CDR2 as YYEKEE (reference sequence).

There are a few counts of this clonotype. The CDR3 sequence: CASSVTFIESPLHF. CDR3 sequence (DNA): TGTGCCAGCAGCGTAACGTTTATAGAATCACCCCTCCACTTT. J is TRBJ1-6 and V is TRBV7-2; the D is unclear. Germline V gene sequence: CDR1 SGHTA, CDR2 FQGNSA. The CDR3 is made up of 14 amino acids. V lost 5 bases and J lost 10, with 15 bases in between. Variable domain in full (rest from reference TRBV7-2 and TRBJ1-6): GAGVSQSPSNKVTEKGKDVELRCDPISGHTALYWYRQSLGQGLEFLIYFQGNSAPDKSGLPSDRFSAERTGGSVSTLTIQRTQQEDSAVYLCASSVTFIESPLHFGNGTRLTVT.

The chain's CDR3 is CSAPLPGTGGEKLFF. The CDR3 nucleotides read TGCAGTGCTCCTCTCCCCGGGACAGGGGGAGAAAAACTGTTTTTT. The gene calls are TRBV20-1 and TRBJ1-4; 11 bases agree with TRBD1. V trimming: 5 bases; J trimming: 8 bases; junction bases outside the gene matches: 10. Germline V gives CDR1 DFQATT, CDR2 SNEGSKA (reference sequence). This CDR3 spans 15 amino acids.

This clonotype was counted a few times. The chain recombines TRBV9 with TRBJ1-5; D uncertain. The CDR3 length is 15 residues. V was clipped by 0 bases and J by 4 bases, with 11 bases between them. In germline, CDR1 is SGDLS, CDR2 YYNGEE. The CDR3 nucleotides read TGTGCCAGCAGCGTAGTAGCAGGACCTAATCAGCCCCAGCATTTT. It is translated as CASSVVAGPNQPQHF.

The chain has TRBV6-1 and TRBJ2-1; 13 bases align to TRBD2. Germline-derived CDR1 and CDR2 are MNHNS and SASEGT. J gave up 0 bases and V 6 bases, and 5 bases lay outside the gene matches. The CDR3 totals 17 residues. CDR3 sequence reads: CASRWTSGRFSYNEQFF. Here the CDR3 DNA reads TGTGCCAGCAGATGGACTAGCGGGAGATTCTCCTACAATGAGCAGTTCTTC.